The clone carrying this T cell receptor (beta chain) was counted between two and nine times. This CDR3 spans 12 amino acids. Deletions cut 5 bases from V and 9 bases from J, with 10 bases between. CDR1 and CDR2 from the germline V gene are LGHDT and YNNKEL (reference sequence). The sample is drawn from a study of patients and donors after allogeneic stem cell transplantation. Each CDR3 protein gets one entry after TCRdb re-called the RT-PCR reads with MiXCR. The sample lists about 28,000 distinct CDR3 sequences, over 6.5% occurring once. Sequenced: blood, either unsorted or a sorted T cell fraction (not recorded which). V gene TRBV3-1 combines with J gene TRBJ2-2; D remains unclear. The sequence came from a human donor who was either an allogeneic HSCT recipient or a stem cell or donor lymphocyte infusion donor (not recorded which). It is not recorded whose cells these are; they may come from a transplant donor. CDR3 in DNA: TGTGCCAGCAGCGCACTCCCCCGGGAGCTGTTTTTT. Translation gives CASSALPRELFF.